The clone carrying this TCR beta chain has ten or more counts. Antigen unknown. Trimming took 5 bases from V and 2 from J, leaving 21 bases between them. CDR3 length: 18 amino acids. Germline values: CDR1 MDHEN, CDR2 SYDVKM. This sample is part of a study of T cell repertoires in cytomegalovirus infection. About the study: Selection of CMV epitopes for the study included recently identified HLA-C-restricted and well-studied HLA-B-restricted ones. In public TCR beta signatures, there were indications of both CMV infection and matching HLA type. Study findings and constraints: HLA-C-restricted TCR beta clonotypes specific for CMV led the ex vivo response. People with CMV and the relevant HLA were identified by cumulative public TCR beta family frequency.

TCRdb called the reads again in MiXCR, with one record for every CDR3 protein. Among approximately 49,000 distinct CDR3 sequences, more than 15% were seen once, and the ten largest hold about 25%. This receptor was identified in a human donor in good health (CMV status not recorded). Some clones in this sample may be carry-over from other donors' samples. The chain has TRBV28 and TRBJ2-2; D is possibly TRBD2 (6 bases). Sequencing used CD8+ T cells from cultured PBMCs, obtained from culture after CMV antigen stimulation. The chain's CDR3 is CASSTDVLSGPNTGELFF. DNA of the CDR3: TGTGCCAGCAGTACGGACGTCCTTAGCGGACCAAACACCGGGGAGCTGTTTTTT.